This T cell receptor (beta chain) was documented in a study of radiation and T cells in renal cell carcinoma (dated by TCRdb to the early 2020s). Looking at the study overall: Samples came from a clinical trial, in which primary renal cell carcinomas received 15 Gy stereotactic body radiation therapy followed by nephrectomy 4 weeks later. A total of some 51 samples underwent TCR beta sequencing, made up of 25 or so tumors and roughly 27 peripheral blood samples. Across all 53 samples, several million unique CDR3 nucleotide sequences encoding about 2.4 million unique CDR3 amino acid sequences were identified. Overall study outcomes, separate from this receptor: Blood repertoire dynamics were not followed beyond 4 weeks after treatment. In blood, the top tumor clonotypes increased between baseline and 2 weeks post-radiation and then shrank by 4 weeks, which suggests that tumor-resident clones expanded only transiently. No pretreatment tumor biopsies were available, so the baseline intratumoral presence of clonotypes could not be determined. The single-armed trial design could not address effects of radiation dose or scheduling on the TCR repertoire.

As regards this clone: Its recognized antigen is unknown. Qualities for individual bases were not recorded, and no much larger clone is one base off.

TCR beta libraries were generated from genomic DNA with the immunoSEQ kit, following the manufacturer's recommendations. To prepare libraries, a first multiplex PCR with proprietary primers was run, followed by a second PCR that added unique barcodes, and a bead cleanup was done after each round. Each sample batch included a kit-provided positive control reaction and a negative control reaction. The final libraries were assessed on an Agilent 4200 TapeStation D1000 ScreenTape, pooled by volume, and quantified by qPCR. Sequencing was performed on an Illumina NextSeq500 using a MidOutput 150-cycle cartridge, with 156 Read1 cycles, 15 Index1 cycles, and the kit custom primers. The pooled library was loaded at 0.75 to 1 pM, and around 22% PhiX control was spiked in. The paper's data handling went like this. Vendor-processed data were analyzed in R, with a clonotype defined as all T cells sharing the same CDR3 nucleotide sequence. In the clone abundance analyses, frequencies were normalized to the 10,000 most abundant clones in each sample. Public T cell clones, which averaged fewer than five per sample, were removed prior to analysis. Tumor-enriched clonotypes and baseline blood-enriched clonotypes were defined as those with an abundance difference of at least 32-fold between compartments. A beta-binomial differential abundance model was applied to find clonotypes that expanded or contracted between blood time points. Similarity between tumor and blood repertoires was quantified using the Baroni-Urbani and Buser coefficient, and groups were compared with two-tailed Wilcoxon tests in R. Drawn from immuneACCESS, this table holds only the in-frame rearrangements with V and J called that TCRdb kept. Clones are partly lost; checked studies trace under half to an unresolved V gene and leave the rest unexplained. The D gene and trimming were derived from the DNA, and the V and J assignments and clone size from that table. This sample has about 91,000 clones in its table, and approximately 83% of those were observed once. Jointly, the top ten make up around 6.7% of the sample.

The time point label on this specimen signifies: baseline pretreatment blood. The meaning of the sample's treatment or condition label: 15 Gy SBRT to primary tumor, nephrectomy 4 weeks later. To follow tumor-enriched clonotypes, serial peripheral blood was collected from radiation-treated patients at baseline and at 2 weeks and 4 weeks after SBRT. Every patient had renal cell carcinoma of clear cell pathology. Genomic DNA for TCR sequencing was prepared using the QIAamp DNA Blood Mini Kit (Qiagen). The analyses included only samples that passed all quality control checks. The CDR3 holds 16 amino acids from the cysteine to the phenylalanine. Only the CDR3 DNA stays, 48 bases, in frame from base 1. CDR1 and CDR2 are read off the germline V gene as SNHLY and FYNNEI. V is pared back by 7 bases and J by 9 bases, with 22 bases lying between the germline termini.

The sequence came from a man aged 60 to 75 with renal cell carcinoma. This chain is built from TRBV2 and TRBJ1-6; no D gene is confidently identified. The material was blood, obtained from a patient whose treatment included radiotherapy and nephrectomy. The DNA is TGTGCCAGCAAGGAGGACCGTTGGGTCGAAATTTCACCCCTCCACTTT. Translated, it gives CASKEDRWVEISPLHF.